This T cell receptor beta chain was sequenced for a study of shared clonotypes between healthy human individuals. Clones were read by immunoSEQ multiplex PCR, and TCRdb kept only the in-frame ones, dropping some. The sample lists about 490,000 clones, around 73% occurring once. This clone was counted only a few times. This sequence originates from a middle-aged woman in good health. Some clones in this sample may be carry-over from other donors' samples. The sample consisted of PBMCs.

The CDR3 spells CASSPTDGYTF. The CDR3 coding sequence is TGTGCCAGCTCACCAACGGATGGCTACACCTTC. The chain recombines TRBV18 with TRBJ1-2; D unclear. This CDR3 comprises 11 residues. Deletions cut 2 bases from V and 6 bases from J, with 4 bases between. CDR1 and CDR2 from the germline V gene are KGHSH and LQKENI.